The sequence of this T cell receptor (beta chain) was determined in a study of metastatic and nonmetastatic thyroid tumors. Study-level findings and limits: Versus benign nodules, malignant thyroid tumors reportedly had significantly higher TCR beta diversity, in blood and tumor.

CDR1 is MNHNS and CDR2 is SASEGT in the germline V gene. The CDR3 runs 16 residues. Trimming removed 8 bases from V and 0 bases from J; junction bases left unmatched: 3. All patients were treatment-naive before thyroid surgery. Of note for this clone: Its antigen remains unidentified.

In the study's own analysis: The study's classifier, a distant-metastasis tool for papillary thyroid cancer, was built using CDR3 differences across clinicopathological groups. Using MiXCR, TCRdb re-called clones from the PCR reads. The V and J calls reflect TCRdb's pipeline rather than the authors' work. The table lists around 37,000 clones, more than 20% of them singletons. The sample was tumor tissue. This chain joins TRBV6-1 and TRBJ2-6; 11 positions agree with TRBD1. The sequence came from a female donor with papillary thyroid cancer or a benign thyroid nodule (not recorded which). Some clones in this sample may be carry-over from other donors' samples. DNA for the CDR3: TGTGCCAGCGGCGGGACAGGGGGCTCTGGGGCCAACGTCCTGACTTTC. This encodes CASGGTGGSGANVLTF.